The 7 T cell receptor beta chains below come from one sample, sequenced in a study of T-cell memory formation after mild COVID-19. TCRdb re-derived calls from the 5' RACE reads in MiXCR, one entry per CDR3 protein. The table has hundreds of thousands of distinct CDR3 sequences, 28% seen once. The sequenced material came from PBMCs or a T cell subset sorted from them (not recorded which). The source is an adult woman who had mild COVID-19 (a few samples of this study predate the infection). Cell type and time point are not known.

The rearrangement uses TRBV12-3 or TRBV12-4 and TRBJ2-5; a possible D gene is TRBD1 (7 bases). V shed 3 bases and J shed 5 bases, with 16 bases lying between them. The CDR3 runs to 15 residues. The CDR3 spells CASSFEQGRWETQYF. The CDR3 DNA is TGTGCCAGCAGTTTTGAACAGGGGAGGTGGGAGACCCAGTACTTC.

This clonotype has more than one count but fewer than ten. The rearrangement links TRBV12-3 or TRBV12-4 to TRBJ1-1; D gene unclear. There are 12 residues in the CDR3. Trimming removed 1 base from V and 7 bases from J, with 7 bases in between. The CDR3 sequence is CASSLGQVEAFF. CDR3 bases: TGTGCCAGCAGTTTAGGGCAGGTTGAAGCTTTCTTT.

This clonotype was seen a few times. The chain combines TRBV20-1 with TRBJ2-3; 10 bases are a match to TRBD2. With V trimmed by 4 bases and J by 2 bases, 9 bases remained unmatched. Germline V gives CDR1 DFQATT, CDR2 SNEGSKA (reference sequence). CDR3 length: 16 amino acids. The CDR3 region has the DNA TGCAGTGCTACACACTTTAGCGGGGGGTACACAGATACGCAGTATTTT. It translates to CSATHFSGGYTDTQYF.

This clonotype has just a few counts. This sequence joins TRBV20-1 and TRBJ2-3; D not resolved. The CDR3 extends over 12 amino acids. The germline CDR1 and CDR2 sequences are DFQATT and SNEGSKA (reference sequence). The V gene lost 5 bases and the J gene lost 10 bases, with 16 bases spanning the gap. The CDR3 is CSARPDAASQYF. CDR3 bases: TGCAGTGCTCGCCCCGATGCCGCGTCGCAGTATTTT.

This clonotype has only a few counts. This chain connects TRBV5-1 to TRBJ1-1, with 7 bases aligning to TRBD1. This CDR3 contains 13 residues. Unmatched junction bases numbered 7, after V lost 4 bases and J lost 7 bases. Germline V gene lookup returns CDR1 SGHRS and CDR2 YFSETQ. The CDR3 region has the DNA TGCGCCAGCAGCGCGGGACAGATCGTTGAAGCTTTCTTT. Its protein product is CASSAGQIVEAFF.

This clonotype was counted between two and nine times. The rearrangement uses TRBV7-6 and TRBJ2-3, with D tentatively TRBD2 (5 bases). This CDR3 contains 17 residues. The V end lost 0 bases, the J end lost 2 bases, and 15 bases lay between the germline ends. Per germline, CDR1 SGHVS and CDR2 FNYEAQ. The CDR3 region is CASSLALLGRTTDTQYF. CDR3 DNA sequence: TGTGCCAGCAGCTTAGCGTTACTAGGGAGAACCACAGATACGCAGTATTTT.

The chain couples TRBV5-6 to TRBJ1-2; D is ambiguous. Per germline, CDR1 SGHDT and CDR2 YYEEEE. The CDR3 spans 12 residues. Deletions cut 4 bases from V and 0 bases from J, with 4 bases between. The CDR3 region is CASSGANYGYTF. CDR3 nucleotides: TGTGCCAGCAGCGGGGCTAACTATGGCTACACCTTC.